This passage covers 8 T cell receptor beta chains from one sample sequenced in a study of blood T cell repertoires in COVID-19. Sequencing was performed with immunoSEQ multiplex PCR; in TCRdb, only in-frame clones are kept and a portion is missing. In the table there are around 170,000 clones, about 82% of which are singletons. Specimen: PBMCs or T cells enriched from blood (not recorded which). These receptors were taken from a woman aged 25 to 39 who had recovered from COVID-19.

The V gene is TRBV4-1, the J gene TRBJ1-1; TRBD1 might be the D (6 bases). V lost 1 base and J 11 bases, leaving 14 bases between the germline ends. Per the germline V gene, CDR1 is MGHRA and CDR2 is YSYEKL. The CDR3 totals 13 residues. In nucleotides, the CDR3 is TGCGCCAGCAGCCAAGTCGGGGGGCGTGGGGCTTTCTTT. This translates into CASSQVGGRGAFF.

The chain uses TRBV9 and TRBJ1-5, with 11 bases identical to TRBD1. The V and J ends lost 4 bases and 0 bases, in that order; junction bases with no gene match: 6. The CDR3 contains 17 residues. Germline lookup yields CDR1 SGDLS and CDR2 YYNGEE. The CDR3 region is CASSPGTGGYSNQPQHF. CDR3 sequence (DNA): TGTGCCAGCAGCCCCGGGACAGGGGGGTATAGCAATCAGCCCCAGCATTTT.

The V gene is TRBV2, the J gene TRBJ2-5; D may be TRBD2 (5 bases). Germline CDR1 and CDR2: SNHLY and FYNNEI. The CDR3 sequence is 14 residues long. V was cut by 6 bases and J by 1 base, with 12 bases left in between. CDR3 nucleotide sequence: TGTGCCAGCAGGGCAGCCGAGGGCCAAGAGACCCAGTACTTC. This codes for CASRAAEGQETQYF.

CDR3: CASSLPYRGSYEQYF. For the CDR3, the DNA is TGTGCCAGCAGTTTACCTTACAGGGGGTCCTACGAGCAGTACTTC. The genes are TRBV28 and TRBJ2-7; TRBD1 matches at 8 bases. CDR1 is MDHEN, CDR2 SYDVKM, per germline. The CDR3 runs to 15 residues. Unmatched junction bases numbered 4, after V lost 2 bases and J lost 1 base.

This chain links TRBV6-5 with TRBJ2-2, with D possibly matching TRBD1 (5 bases). This CDR3 comprises 15 residues. Germline assignment: CDR1 MNHEY and CDR2 SVGAGI. V lost 10 bases and J lost 0, with 15 bases in between. The CDR3 reads CATRLGLANTGELFF. CDR3 bases: TGTGCCACCCGTTTGGGGCTAGCGAACACCGGGGAGCTGTTTTTT.

The chain couples TRBV28 to TRBJ1-6; the match to TRBD1 covers 8 bases. This CDR3 has 16 amino acids. Germline V lookup: CDR1 MDHEN, CDR2 SYDVKM. J lost 7 bases, V lost 7 bases, and 12 bases had no gene match. Here the CDR3 reads CASTTRQGLRNSPLHF. As DNA, the CDR3 is TGTGCCAGCACCACCAGACAGGGGCTCCGCAATTCACCCCTCCACTTT.

The chain couples TRBV4-1 to TRBJ2-7; TRBD2 matches at 7 bases. J gave up 5 bases and V 10 bases, and 11 bases lay outside the gene matches. The CDR3 has 13 residues. CDR1 is MGHRA and CDR2 is YSYEKL in the germline V gene. CDR3 sequence: CATSDLGRNEQYF. The CDR3 DNA sequence: TGCGCCACCTCTGACCTCGGGAGGAACGAGCAGTACTTC.

The chain has TRBV5-4 and TRBJ2-2; TRBD2 agrees at 9 bases. Unmatched junction bases numbered 11, after V lost 4 bases and J lost 4 bases. Germline V gives CDR1 SGHNT, CDR2 YYREEE (reference sequence). The length of the CDR3 is 17 residues. CDR3 amino acids: CASSPPSSGSFTGELFF. CDR3 coding DNA: TGTGCCAGCAGCCCCCCCAGTAGCGGGAGTTTCACCGGGGAGCTGTTTTTT.